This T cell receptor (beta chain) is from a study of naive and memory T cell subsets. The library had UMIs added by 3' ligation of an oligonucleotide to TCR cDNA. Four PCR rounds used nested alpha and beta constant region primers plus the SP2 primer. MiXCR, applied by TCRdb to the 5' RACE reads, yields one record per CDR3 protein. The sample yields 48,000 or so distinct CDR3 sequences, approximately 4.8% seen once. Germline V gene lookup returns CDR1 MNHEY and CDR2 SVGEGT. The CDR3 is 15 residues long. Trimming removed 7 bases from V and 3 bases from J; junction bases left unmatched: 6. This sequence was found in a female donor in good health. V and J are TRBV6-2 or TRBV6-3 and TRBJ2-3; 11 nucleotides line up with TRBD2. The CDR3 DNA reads TGTGCCAGCAAGACTAGCGGGATCGGAACAGATACGCAGTATTTT. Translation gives CASKTSGIGTDTQYF.